This TCR beta chain derives from a study of cytomegalovirus exposure and HLA in healthy donors. General study results and limits: Many donors shared some public TCRs, even though most TCR sequences were rare. Researchers counted some 150 TCR beta chains as cytomegalovirus-associated. Both high specificity and high sensitivity reportedly marked the classifier's diagnosis of cytomegalovirus status.

This CDR3 is 15 amino acids long. Germline V gives CDR1 SGDLS, CDR2 YYNGEE. Trimming pared 0 bases from V and 8 bases from J, leaving 15 bases between. Remarks on this clone: Its antigen is undetermined.

TCRdb's table, derived via immunoSEQ multiplex PCR, lists solely in-frame clones and lacks some. This sample has 56,000 or so clones, with roughly nine tenths found just once. This chain connects TRBV9 to TRBJ2-4, with D maybe TRBD2 (7 bases). The sequence derives from a man aged 18-30 years in good health and CMV-seronegative. Input material: PBMCs. The CDR3 loop reads CASSVGGGEDDIQYF. As DNA, the CDR3 is TGTGCCAGCAGCGTAGGGGGGGGCGAGGATGACATTCAGTACTTC.